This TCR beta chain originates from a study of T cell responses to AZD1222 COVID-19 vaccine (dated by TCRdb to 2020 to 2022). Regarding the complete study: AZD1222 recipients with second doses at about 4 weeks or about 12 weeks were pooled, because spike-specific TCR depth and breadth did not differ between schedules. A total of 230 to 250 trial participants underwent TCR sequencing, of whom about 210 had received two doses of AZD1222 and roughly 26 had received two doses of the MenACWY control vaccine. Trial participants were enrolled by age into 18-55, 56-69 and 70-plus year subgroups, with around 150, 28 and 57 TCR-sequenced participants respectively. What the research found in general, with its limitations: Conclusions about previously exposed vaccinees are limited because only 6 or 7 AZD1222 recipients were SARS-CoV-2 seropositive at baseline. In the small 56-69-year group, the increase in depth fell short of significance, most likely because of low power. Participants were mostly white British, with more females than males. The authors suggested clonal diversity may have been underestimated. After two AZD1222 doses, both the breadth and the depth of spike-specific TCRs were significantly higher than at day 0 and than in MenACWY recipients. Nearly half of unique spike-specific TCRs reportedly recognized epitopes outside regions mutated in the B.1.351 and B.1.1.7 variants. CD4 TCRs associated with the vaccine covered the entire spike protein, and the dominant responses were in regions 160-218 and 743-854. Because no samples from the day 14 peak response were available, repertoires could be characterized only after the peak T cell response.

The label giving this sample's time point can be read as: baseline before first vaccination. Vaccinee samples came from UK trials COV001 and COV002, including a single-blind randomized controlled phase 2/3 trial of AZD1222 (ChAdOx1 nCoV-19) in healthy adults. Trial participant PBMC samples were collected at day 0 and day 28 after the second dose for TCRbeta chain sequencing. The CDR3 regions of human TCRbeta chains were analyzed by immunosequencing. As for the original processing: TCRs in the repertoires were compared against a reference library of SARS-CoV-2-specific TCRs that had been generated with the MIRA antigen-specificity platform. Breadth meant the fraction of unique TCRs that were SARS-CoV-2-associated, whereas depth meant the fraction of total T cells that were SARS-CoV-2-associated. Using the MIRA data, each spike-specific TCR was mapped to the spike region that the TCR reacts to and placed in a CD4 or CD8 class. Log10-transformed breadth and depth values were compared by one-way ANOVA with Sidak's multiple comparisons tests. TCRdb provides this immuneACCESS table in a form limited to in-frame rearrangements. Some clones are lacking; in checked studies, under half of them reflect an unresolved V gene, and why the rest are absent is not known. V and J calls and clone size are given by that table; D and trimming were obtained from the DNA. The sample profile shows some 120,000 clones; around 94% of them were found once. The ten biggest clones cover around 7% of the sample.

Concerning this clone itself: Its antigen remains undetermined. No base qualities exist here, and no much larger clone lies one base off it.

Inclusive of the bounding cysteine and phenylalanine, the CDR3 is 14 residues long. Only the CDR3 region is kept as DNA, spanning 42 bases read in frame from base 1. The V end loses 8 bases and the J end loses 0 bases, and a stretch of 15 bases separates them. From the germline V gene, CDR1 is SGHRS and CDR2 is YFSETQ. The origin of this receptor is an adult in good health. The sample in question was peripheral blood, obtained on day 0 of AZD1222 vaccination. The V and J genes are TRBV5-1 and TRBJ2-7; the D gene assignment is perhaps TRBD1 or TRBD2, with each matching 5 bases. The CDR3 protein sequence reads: CARGVGQSSYEQYF. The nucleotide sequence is TGCGCCAGGGGAGTGGGGCAAAGCTCCTACGAGCAGTACTTC.